This note documents a single T cell receptor (beta chain) sequence. The antigen remains unidentified. This sample was included in a study of identical twins. All of the donors were Caucasians in good health. V was pared by 1 base and J by 0 bases, with 13 bases between. CDR1 and CDR2 (germline): DFQATT, SNEGSKA (reference sequence). This CDR3 region has 15 residues. Study conclusions and caveats: Models came in too low on out-of-frame TCR alpha sharing in monozygotic twins. The more abundant beta clonotypes in cord blood had fewer insertions, and memory repertoires did not show this. Twins showed weaker excess sharing in their beta out-of-frame sequences.

From the 5' RACE reads, TCRdb called clonotypes with MiXCR, one entry per CDR3 protein. The data contain 1,800,000 or so distinct CDR3 sequences, under 35% of them singletons. The genes are TRBV20-1 and TRBJ2-7; D may be TRBD1 or TRBD2 (5 bases each). The clonotype comes from a newborn girl in good health. Sequencing was done on a sample of cord blood. Here the CDR3 reads CSARGDSGDSYEQYF. CDR3 nucleotide sequence: TGCAGTGCTAGAGGCGACAGCGGAGACTCCTACGAGCAGTACTTC.